The 10 T cell receptor beta chains below all came from one sample that was sequenced in a study of T cells in localized non-small cell lung cancer (dated by TCRdb to between 2020 and 2021). Preparation of the library involved the immunoSEQ multiplex PCR assay. TCRdb obtained this table from immuneACCESS and retained in-frame rearrangements with V and J assigned. These tables miss some clones; where compared with another copy, unresolved V genes account for less than half of the shortfall, and the remainder is unexplained. The sample table contains 30,000 to 40,000 clones; only one count was recorded for roughly 88% of them. The ten top clones hold 5% to 6% of the sample. The sample was peripheral blood mononuclear cells, taken before any cancer treatment. These receptors were collected from a male donor at least 60 years old with stage II lung adenocarcinoma.

V and J are TRBV5-6 and TRBJ2-1; 8 bases agree with TRBD2. The CDR3 is 19 amino acids. Trimming took 3 bases from V and 0 from J; bases not matched to a gene: 14. From germline, CDR1 is SGHDT and CDR2 YYEEEE. The CDR3 protein is CASSSSGTSPLRSYNEQFF. The CDR3 DNA is TGTGCCAGCAGCTCTTCCGGGACTAGTCCCCTTCGCTCCTACAATGAGCAGTTCTTC. Combining the CDR3 with reference TRBV5-6 and TRBJ2-1 gives the whole variable domain DAGVTQSPTHLIKTRGQQVTLRCSPKSGHDTVSWYQQALGQGPQFIFQYYEEEERQRGNFPDRFSGHQFPNYSSELNVNALLLGDSALYLCASSSSGTSPLRSYNEQFFGPGTRLTVL.

The gene calls are TRBV5-4 and TRBJ1-4; D perhaps matches TRBD1 (5 bases). The CDR3 runs 16 residues. Germline CDR1 SGHNT, CDR2 YYREEE (reference sequence). The V gene lost 4 bases and the J gene lost 5 bases, with 18 bases spanning the gap. The CDR3 region has the DNA TGTGCCAGCAGCGACCGAGGGACGGGGGGGAATGAAAAACTGTTTTTT. This codes for CASSDRGTGGNEKLFF.

This chain joins TRBV6-1 and TRBJ1-5, with D hard to call. V gave up 5 bases and J gave up 5 bases, with 10 bases separating them. Looked up from germline, CDR1 is MNHNS and CDR2 is SASEGT. The CDR3 sequence is 13 residues long. The CDR3 nucleotides read TGTGCCAGCAGTCTCAGAGAATATCAGCCCCAGCATTTT. It specifies CASSLREYQPQHF.

This chain links TRBV13 with TRBJ2-1; 7 bases are a match to TRBD1. Trimming cost V 2 bases and J 1 base; bases outside gene matches: 2. The CDR3 extends over 15 amino acids. Germline V gene sequence: CDR1 PRHDT, CDR2 FYEKMQ (reference sequence). The chain's CDR3 is CASSLRRGSYNEQFF. CDR3 sequence (DNA): TGTGCCAGCAGCTTACGCAGGGGGTCCTACAATGAGCAGTTCTTC.

The chain recombines TRBV5-1 with TRBJ1-1, with D possibly being TRBD1 (5 bases). Germline lookup yields CDR1 SGHRS and CDR2 YFSETQ. This CDR3 comprises 15 residues. V was cut by 0 bases and J by 11 bases, with 20 bases left in between. In nucleotides, the CDR3 is TGCGCCAGCAGCTTGGACTTCAGGGAAGGGGAGTCGGCTTTCTTT. This encodes CASSLDFREGESAFF.

The rearrangement links TRBV6-1 to TRBJ2-1, with a weak D call TRBD1 (6 bases). The CDR3 has 15 residues. The V gene lost 2 bases and the J gene lost 1 base, with 9 bases spanning the gap. Germline V gene lookup returns CDR1 MNHNS and CDR2 SASEGT. The CDR3 nucleotides are TGTGCCAGCAGTGAAAGCGACAGGTCCTACAATGAGCAGTTCTTC. As protein: CASSESDRSYNEQFF.

V is TRBV6-1 and J is TRBJ1-6; the match to TRBD1 covers 11 bases. Trimming took 2 bases from V and 9 from J; bases not matched to a gene: 9. This CDR3 region has 17 residues. The germline V gene encodes CDR1 MNHNS and CDR2 SASEGT. The CDR3 is CASSEFPQGQGGSPLHF. CDR3 coding DNA: TGTGCCAGCAGTGAATTCCCACAGGGACAGGGGGGTTCACCCCTCCACTTT.

J is TRBJ1-2 and V is TRBV27; D is ambiguous. CDR3 length: 14 residues. The germline CDR1 and CDR2 sequences are MNHEY and SMNVEV (reference sequence). The ends were cut back, 4 bases at V and 7 bases at J, with 16 bases in the middle. CDR3 protein: CASSSRLFERGYTF. The CDR3 DNA sequence: TGTGCCAGCAGTTCCCGACTCTTTGAGCGTGGCTACACCTTC.

As concerns this clone: Other nucleotide sequences from this sample produce the same CDR3. V usage is TRBV18 and J usage is TRBJ2-7; no definite D call. The CDR3 covers 12 residues. The germline V gene has CDR1 KGHSH and CDR2 LQKENI. The V and J ends lost 3 bases and 2 bases respectively, with 5 bases between them. DNA of the CDR3: TGTGCCAGCTCACCGGGGACCTACGAGCAGTACTTC. It encodes CASSPGTYEQYF.

CDR3 DNA sequence: TGTGCCAGCACCTTCCGGGCGGGGGCCTACGAGCAGTACTTC. It encodes CASTFRAGAYEQYF. This chain uses TRBV6-5 with TRBJ2-7, with 7 bases fitting TRBD2. Trimming took 7 bases from V and 2 from J; bases not matched to a gene: 8. Per germline, CDR1 MNHEY and CDR2 SVGAGI. This CDR3 contains 14 residues.